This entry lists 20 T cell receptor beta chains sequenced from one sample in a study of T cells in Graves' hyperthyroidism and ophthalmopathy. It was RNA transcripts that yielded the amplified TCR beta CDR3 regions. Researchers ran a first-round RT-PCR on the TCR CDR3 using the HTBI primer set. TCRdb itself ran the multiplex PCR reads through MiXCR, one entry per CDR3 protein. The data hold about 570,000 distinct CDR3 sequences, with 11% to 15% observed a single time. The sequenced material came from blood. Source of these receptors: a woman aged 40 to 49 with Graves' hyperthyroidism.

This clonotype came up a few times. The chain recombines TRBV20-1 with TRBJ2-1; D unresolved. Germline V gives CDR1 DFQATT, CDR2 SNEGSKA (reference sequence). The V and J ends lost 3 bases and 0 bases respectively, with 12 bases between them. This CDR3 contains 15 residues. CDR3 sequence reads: CSASGRQSSYNEQFF. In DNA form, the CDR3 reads TGCAGTGCTAGTGGACGGCAAAGCTCCTACAATGAGCAGTTCTTC.

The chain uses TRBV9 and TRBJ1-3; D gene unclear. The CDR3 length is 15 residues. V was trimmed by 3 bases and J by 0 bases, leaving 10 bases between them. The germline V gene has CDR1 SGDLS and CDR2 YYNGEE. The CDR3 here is CASSGPQSSGNTIYF. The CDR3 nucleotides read TGTGCCAGCAGCGGGCCTCAGAGCTCTGGAAACACCATATATTTT.

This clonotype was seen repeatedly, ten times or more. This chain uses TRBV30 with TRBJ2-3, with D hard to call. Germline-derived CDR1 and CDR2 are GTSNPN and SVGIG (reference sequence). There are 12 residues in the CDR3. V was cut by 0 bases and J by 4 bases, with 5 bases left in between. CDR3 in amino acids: CAWSVGADTQYF. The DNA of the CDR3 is TGTGCCTGGAGTGTAGGCGCAGATACGCAGTATTTT.

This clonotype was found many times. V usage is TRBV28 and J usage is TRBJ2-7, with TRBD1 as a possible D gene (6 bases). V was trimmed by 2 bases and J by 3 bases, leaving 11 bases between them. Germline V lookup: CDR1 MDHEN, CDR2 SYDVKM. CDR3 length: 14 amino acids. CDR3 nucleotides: TGTGCCAGCAGTTTAAGGACAGTTAACTACGAGCAGTACTTC. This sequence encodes CASSLRTVNYEQYF.

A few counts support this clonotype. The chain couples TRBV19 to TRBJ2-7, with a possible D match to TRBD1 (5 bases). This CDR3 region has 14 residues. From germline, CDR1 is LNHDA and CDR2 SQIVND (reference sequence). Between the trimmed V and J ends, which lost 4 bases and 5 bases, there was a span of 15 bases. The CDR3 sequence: CASSKGMGLNEQYF. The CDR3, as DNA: TGTGCCAGTAGTAAGGGGATGGGCCTAAACGAGCAGTACTTC. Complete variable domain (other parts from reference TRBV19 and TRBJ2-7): DGGITQSPKYLFRKEGQNVTLSCEQNLNHDAMYWYRQDPGQGLRLIYYSQIVNDFQKGDIAEGYSVSREKKESFPLTVTSAQKNPTAFYLCASSKGMGLNEQYFGPGTRLTVT.

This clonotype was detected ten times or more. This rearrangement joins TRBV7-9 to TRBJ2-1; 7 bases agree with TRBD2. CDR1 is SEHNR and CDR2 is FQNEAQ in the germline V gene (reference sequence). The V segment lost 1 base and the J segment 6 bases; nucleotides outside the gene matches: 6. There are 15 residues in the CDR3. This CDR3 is CASSLGTRDGNEQFF. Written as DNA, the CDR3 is TGTGCCAGCAGCTTAGGGACTAGAGATGGCAATGAGCAGTTCTTC.

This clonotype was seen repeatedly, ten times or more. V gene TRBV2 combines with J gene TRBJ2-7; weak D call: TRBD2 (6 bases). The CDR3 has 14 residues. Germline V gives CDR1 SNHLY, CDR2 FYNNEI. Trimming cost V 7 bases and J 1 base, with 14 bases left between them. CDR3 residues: CASKVDYPSYEQYF. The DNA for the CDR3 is TGTGCCAGCAAGGTGGACTACCCGTCCTACGAGCAGTACTTC.

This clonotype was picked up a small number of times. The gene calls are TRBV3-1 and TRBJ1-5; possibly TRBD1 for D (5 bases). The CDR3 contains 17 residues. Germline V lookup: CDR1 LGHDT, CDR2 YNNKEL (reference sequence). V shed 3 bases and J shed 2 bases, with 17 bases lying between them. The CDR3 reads CASSQGTARRGNQPQHF. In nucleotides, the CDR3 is TGTGCCAGCAGCCAGGGGACGGCTCGAAGGGGCAATCAGCCCCAGCATTTT. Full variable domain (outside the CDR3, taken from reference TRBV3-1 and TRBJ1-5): DTAVSQTPKYLVTQMGNDKSIKCEQNLGHDTMYWYKQDSKKFLKIMFSYNNKELIINETVPNRFSPKSPDKAHLNLHINSLELGDSAVYFCASSQGTARRGNQPQHFGDGTRLSIL.

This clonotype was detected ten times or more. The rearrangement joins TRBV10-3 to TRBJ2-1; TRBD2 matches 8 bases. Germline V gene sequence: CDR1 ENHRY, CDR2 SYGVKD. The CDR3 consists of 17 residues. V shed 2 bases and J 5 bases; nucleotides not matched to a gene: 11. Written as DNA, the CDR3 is TGTGCCATCAGTGAGAGCGGGAGTAGCCACTTTGACAATGAGCAGTTCTTC. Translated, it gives CAISESGSSHFDNEQFF.

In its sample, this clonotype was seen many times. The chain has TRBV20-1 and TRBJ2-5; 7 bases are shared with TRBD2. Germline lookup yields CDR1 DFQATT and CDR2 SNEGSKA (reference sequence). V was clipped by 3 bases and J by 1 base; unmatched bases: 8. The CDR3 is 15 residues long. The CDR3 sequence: CSASTTGGLQETQYF. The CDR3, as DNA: TGCAGTGCTAGTACCACGGGAGGCCTCCAAGAGACCCAGTACTTC.

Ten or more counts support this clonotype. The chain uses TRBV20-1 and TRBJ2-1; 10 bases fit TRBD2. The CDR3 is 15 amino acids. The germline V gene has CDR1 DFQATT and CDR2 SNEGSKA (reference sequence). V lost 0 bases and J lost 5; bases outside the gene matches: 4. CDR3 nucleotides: TGCAGTGCTAGAGATCCAAGCGGGAGGGACAATGAGCAGTTCTTC. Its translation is CSARDPSGRDNEQFF.

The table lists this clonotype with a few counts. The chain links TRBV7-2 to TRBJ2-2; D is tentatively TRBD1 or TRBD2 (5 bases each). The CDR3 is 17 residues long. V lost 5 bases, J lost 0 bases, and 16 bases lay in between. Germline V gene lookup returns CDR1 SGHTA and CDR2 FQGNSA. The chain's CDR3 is CASSARWGNSNTGELFF. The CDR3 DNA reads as TGTGCCAGCAGCGCGCGATGGGGGAACTCGAACACCGGGGAGCTGTTTTTT.

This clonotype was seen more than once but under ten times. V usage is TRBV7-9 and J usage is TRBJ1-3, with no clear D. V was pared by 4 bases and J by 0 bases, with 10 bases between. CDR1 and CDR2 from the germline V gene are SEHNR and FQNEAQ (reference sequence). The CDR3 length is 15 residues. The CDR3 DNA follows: TGTGCCAGCAGCTCTCGACTGGTCTCTGGAAACACCATATATTTT. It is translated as CASSSRLVSGNTIYF.

This CDR3 reads CSARGLAGDELGTQYF. CDR3 in DNA: TGCAGTGCTAGAGGGCTAGCGGGAGACGAATTAGGGACCCAGTACTTC. This chain uses TRBV20-1 with TRBJ2-5; 10 bases line up with TRBD2. The CDR3 consists of 16 residues. The V segment lost 1 base and the J segment 7 bases; nucleotides outside the gene matches: 12. Per the germline V gene, CDR1 is DFQATT and CDR2 is SNEGSKA (reference sequence).

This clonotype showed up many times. The CDR3: CASSLDAGFEQFF. The CDR3, as DNA: TGTGCCAGCAGCTTAGATGCAGGGTTTGAGCAGTTCTTC. The V gene is TRBV7-9, the J gene TRBJ2-1; possibly TRBD1 for D (5 bases). V was trimmed by 1 base and J by 9 bases, leaving 10 bases between them. Germline CDR1 is SEHNR and CDR2 is FQNEAQ (reference sequence). The CDR3 totals 13 residues.

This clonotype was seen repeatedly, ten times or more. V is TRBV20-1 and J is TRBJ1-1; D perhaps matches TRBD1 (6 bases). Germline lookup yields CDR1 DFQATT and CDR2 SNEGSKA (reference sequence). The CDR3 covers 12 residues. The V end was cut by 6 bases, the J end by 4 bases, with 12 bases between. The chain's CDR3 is CSASTGSTEAFF. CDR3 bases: TGCAGTGCCTCTACAGGGAGCACTGAAGCTTTCTTT.

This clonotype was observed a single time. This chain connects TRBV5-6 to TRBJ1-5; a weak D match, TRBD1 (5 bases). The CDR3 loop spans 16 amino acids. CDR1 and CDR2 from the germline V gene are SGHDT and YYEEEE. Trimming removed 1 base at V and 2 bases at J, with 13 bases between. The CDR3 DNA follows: TGTGCCAGCAGCTTGTTGGTGGGGGAGGGCAATCAGCCCCAGCATTTT. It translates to CASSLLVGEGNQPQHF.

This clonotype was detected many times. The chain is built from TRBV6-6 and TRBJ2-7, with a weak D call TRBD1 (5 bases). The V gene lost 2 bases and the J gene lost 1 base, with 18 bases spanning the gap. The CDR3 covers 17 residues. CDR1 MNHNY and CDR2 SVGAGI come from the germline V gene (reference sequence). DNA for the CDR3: TGTGCCAGCAGTTACAATCCGAAGACAGCTTTTTCCTACGAGCAGTACTTC. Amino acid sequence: CASSYNPKTAFSYEQYF.

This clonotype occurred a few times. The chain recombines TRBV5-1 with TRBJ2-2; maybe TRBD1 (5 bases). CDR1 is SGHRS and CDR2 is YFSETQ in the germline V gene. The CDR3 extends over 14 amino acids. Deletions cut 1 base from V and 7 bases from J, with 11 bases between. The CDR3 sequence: CASSLKGDSGELFF. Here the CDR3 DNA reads TGCGCCAGCAGCTTGAAAGGGGATAGCGGGGAGCTGTTTTTT.

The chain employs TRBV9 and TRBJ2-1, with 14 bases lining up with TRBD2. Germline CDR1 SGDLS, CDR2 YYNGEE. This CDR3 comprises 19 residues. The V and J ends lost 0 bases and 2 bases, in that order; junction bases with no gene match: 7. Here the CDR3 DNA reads TGTGCCAGCAGCGTAGAGGGACTAGCGGGAGCCACCCCCTACAATGAGCAGTTCTTC. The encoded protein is CASSVEGLAGATPYNEQFF. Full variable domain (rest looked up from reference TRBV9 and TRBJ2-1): DSGVTQTPKHLITATGQRVTLRCSPRSGDLSVYWYQQSLDQGLQFLIQYYNGEERAKGNILERFSAQQFPDLHSELNLSSLELGDSALYFCASSVEGLAGATPYNEQFFGPGTRLTVL.